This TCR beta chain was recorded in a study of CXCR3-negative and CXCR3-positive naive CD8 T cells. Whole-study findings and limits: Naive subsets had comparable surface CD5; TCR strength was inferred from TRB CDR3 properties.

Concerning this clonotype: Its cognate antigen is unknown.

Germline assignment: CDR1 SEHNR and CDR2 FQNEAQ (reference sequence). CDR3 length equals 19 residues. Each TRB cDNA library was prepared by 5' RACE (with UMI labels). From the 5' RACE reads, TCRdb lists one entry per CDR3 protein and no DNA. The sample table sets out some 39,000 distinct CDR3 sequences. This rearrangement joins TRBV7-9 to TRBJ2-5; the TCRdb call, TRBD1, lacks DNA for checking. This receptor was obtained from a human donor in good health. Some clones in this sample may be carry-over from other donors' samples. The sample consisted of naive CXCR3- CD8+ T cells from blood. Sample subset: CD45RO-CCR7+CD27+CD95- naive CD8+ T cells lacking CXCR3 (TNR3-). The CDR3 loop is CASSSPGQGGIASGETQYF.